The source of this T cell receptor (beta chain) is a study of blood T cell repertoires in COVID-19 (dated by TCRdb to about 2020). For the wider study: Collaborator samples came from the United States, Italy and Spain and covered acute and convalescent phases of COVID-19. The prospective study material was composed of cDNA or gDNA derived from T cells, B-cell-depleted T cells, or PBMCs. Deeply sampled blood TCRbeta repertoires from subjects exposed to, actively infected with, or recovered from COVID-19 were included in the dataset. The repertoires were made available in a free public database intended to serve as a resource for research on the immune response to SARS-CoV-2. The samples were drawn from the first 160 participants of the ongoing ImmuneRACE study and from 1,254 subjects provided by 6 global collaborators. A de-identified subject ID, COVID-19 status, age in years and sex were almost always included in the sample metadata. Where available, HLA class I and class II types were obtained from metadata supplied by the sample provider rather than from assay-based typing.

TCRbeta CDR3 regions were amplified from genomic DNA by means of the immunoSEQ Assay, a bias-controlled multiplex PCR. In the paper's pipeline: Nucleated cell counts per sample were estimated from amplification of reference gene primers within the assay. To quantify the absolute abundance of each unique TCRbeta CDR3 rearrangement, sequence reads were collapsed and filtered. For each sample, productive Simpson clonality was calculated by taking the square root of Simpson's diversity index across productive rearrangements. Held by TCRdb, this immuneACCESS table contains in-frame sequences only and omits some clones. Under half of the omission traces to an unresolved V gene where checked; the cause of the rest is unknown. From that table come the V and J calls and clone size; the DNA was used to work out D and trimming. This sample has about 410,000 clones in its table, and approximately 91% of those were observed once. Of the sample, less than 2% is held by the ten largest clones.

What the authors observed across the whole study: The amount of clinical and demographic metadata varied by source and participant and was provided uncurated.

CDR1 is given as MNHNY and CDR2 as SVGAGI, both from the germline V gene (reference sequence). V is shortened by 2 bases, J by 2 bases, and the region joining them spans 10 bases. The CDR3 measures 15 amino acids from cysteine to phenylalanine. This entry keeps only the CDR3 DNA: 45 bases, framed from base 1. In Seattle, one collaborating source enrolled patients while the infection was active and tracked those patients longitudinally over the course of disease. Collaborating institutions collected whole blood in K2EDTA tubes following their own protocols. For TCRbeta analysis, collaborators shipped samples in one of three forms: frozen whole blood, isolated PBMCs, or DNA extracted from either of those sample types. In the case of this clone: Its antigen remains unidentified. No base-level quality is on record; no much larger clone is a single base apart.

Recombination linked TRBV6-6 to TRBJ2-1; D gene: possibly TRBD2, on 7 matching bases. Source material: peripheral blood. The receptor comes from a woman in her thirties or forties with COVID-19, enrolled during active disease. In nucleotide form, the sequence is TGTGCCAGCAGTTACGGAGGGGGGGCCTACAATGAGCAGTTCTTC. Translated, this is CASSYGGGAYNEQFF.